The 11 T cell receptor beta chains below all came from one sample that was sequenced in a study of blood T cell repertoires in COVID-19. TCRdb's copy holds only in-frame clones and misses some; the assay was immunoSEQ multiplex PCR. The sample gives around 140,000 clones, about four fifths of which show up once; around 9.5% is in the top ten. The sample was peripheral blood. Source of these receptors: a young man with COVID-19, enrolled during active disease.

This clone was observed a handful of times. The V call is TRBV19, the J call TRBJ1-3, with no clear D. The CDR3 contains 15 residues. V was trimmed by 0 bases and J by 0 bases, leaving 6 bases between them. Germline CDR1 is LNHDA and CDR2 is SQIVND (reference sequence). Here the CDR3 reads CASSIDGSSGNTIYF. CDR3 DNA sequence: TGTGCCAGTAGTATAGATGGTAGCTCTGGAAACACCATATATTTT.

This clone has just a few counts. This sequence joins TRBV29-1 and TRBJ1-1; 8 bases match TRBD1. V shed 6 bases and J 5 bases; nucleotides not matched to a gene: 17. The CDR3 consists of 16 residues. Per germline, CDR1 SQVTM and CDR2 ANQGSEA. The CDR3 coding sequence is TGCAGCGTCGTGTCAGGGGCAGGGGGCGCGGGGACTGAAGCTTTCTTT. It yields the protein CSVVSGAGGAGTEAFF.

The gene calls are TRBV28 and TRBJ1-1; 9 nucleotides match TRBD1. The V gene's germline CDR1 is MDHEN and CDR2 SYDVKM. The CDR3 totals 13 residues. Trimming removed 8 bases from V and 1 base from J; junction bases left unmatched: 2. CDR3 loop: CASPGQGNTEAFF. CDR3 in DNA: TGTGCCAGCCCGGGACAGGGGAACACTGAAGCTTTCTTT.

The genes are TRBV28 and TRBJ2-7, with 7 bases aligning to TRBD1. The CDR3 loop spans 15 amino acids. With V trimmed by 2 bases and J by 6 bases, 10 bases remained unmatched. Germline loops: CDR1 MDHEN, CDR2 SYDVKM. The CDR3, as DNA: TGTGCCAGCAGTTTAGAGTCGCGGACAGGTGGCGAGCAGTACTTC. It codes for CASSLESRTGGEQYF.

The chain has TRBV2 and TRBJ2-3; TRBD2 might be the D (6 bases). The CDR3 extends over 12 amino acids. Germline assignment: CDR1 SNHLY and CDR2 FYNNEI. The V end was cut by 9 bases, the J end by 4 bases, with 11 bases between. CDR3 in amino acids: CAREGGADTQYF. As DNA, the CDR3 is TGTGCCAGAGAGGGCGGGGCAGATACGCAGTATTTT.

The chain couples TRBV2 to TRBJ2-7, with TRBD1 matching over 10 bases. CDR3 length equals 12 residues. With 9 bases clipped from V and 4 bases from J, the junction kept 3 bases outside the gene matches. Germline values: CDR1 SNHLY, CDR2 FYNNEI. The CDR3 DNA follows: TGTGCCAGGGGACAGGGGAGTTACGAGCAGTACTTC. Translated: CARGQGSYEQYF.

This clone occurred once. V and J are TRBV24-1 and TRBJ1-3, with D uncertain. The CDR3 spans 19 residues. V lost 0 bases and J 3 bases, leaving 20 bases between the germline ends. Germline lookup yields CDR1 KGHDR and CDR2 SFDVKD. CDR3 bases: TGTGCCACCAGTGATTTGAAATGCGCCTGGAAACTAGGTGGAAACACCATATATTTT. This gives the protein CATSDLKCAWKLGGNTIYF.

The chain carries TRBV5-6 and TRBJ1-3; D gene unclear. Germline V gives CDR1 SGHDT, CDR2 YYEEEE. CDR3 length equals 16 residues. V dropped 4 bases and J dropped 0 bases, with 14 bases sitting between them. CDR3 amino acids: CASSPPGVRSGNTIYF. In nucleotides, the CDR3 is TGTGCCAGCAGCCCCCCAGGCGTCCGCTCTGGAAACACCATATATTTT.

The J gene is TRBJ1-2, the V gene TRBV2; D perhaps matches TRBD1 (5 bases). Germline V gene sequence: CDR1 SNHLY, CDR2 FYNNEI. This CDR3 is 13 amino acids long. V was pared by 8 bases and J by 8 bases, with 18 bases between. CDR3 nucleotides: TGTGCCAGCCGGCGGGAGGGGAAGGAAGGCTACACCTTC. Its translation: CASRREGKEGYTF.

This chain links TRBV4-3 with TRBJ2-2; D call uncertain. The CDR3 extends over 15 amino acids. V was pared by 1 base and J by 3 bases, with 9 bases between. Germline CDR1 and CDR2: LGHNA and YSLEER. The CDR3 here is CASSQVLSDTGELFF. The CDR3 region has the DNA TGCGCCAGCAGCCAAGTACTTTCGGACACCGGGGAGCTGTTTTTT.

This clone was found a few times. The gene calls are TRBV28 and TRBJ1-1, with D perhaps matching TRBD1 (6 bases). V shed 3 bases and J shed 6 bases, with 17 bases lying between them. CDR3 length equals 15 residues. From germline, CDR1 is MDHEN and CDR2 SYDVKM. The CDR3 spells CASSLGYSRQAEAFF. In DNA, the CDR3 is TGTGCCAGCAGTTTGGGTTACTCCCGACAGGCTGAAGCTTTCTTT.